This T cell receptor beta chain derives from a study of CD8+CD57+ T cells in acquired aplastic anemia. The overall study: Recorded DNA amounts for sorted CD4+ and CD8+ cells had an average of 3.2 ug. Healthy donors gave 11 million or so reads on average for CD4+ cells.

J gave up 1 base and V 5 bases, and 13 bases lay outside the gene matches. The CDR3 loop spans 17 amino acids. The germline V gene has CDR1 SEHNR and CDR2 FQNEAQ (reference sequence). This clonotype was seen a few times. A much larger clone differs by one base, so this may be a read error. Profiling that covered TCR beta VDJ and CDR3 relied on genomic DNA as its template. TCRdb fed the reads into MiXCR, producing one record per CDR3 protein. The table records 200,000 to 250,000 distinct CDR3 sequences, 34% of them present only once. The chain is built from TRBV7-9 and TRBJ2-5, with 7 bases lining up with TRBD1. The TCR originated in a human donor in good health, serving as a control. Sequencing was carried out using sorted CD4+, CD8+, or CD8+CD57+ T cells (not recorded which) from PBMCs. The CDR3 DNA is TGTGCCAGCAGCCCCACACTCTTCCGGGACAGCCAAGAGACCCAGTACTTC. Encoded protein: CASSPTLFRDSQETQYF.